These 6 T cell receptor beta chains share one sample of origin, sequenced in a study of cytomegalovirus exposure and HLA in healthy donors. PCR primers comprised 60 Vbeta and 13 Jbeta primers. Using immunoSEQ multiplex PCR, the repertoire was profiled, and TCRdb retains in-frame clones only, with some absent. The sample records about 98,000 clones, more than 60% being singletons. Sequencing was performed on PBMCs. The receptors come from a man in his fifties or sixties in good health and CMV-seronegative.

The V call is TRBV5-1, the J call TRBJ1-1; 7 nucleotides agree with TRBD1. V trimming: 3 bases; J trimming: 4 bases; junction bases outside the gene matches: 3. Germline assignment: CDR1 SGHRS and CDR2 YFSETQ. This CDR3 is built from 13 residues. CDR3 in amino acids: CASSSGQFTEAFF. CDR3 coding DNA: TGCGCCAGCAGCTCGGGACAGTTCACTGAAGCTTTCTTT.

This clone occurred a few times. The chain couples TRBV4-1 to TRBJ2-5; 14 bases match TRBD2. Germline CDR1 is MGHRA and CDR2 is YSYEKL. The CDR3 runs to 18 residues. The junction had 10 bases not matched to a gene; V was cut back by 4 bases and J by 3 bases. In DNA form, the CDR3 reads TGCGCCAGCAGCCTCCGCCTGACTAGCGGGGGGGCCGAAGAGACCCAGTACTTC. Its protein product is CASSLRLTSGGAEETQYF.

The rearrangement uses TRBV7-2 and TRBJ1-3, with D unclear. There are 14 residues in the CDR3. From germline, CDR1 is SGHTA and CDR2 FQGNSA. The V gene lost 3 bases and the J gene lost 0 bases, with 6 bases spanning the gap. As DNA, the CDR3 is TGTGCCAGCAGCTTCTCGTCCTCTGGAAACACCATATATTTT. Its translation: CASSFSSSGNTIYF.

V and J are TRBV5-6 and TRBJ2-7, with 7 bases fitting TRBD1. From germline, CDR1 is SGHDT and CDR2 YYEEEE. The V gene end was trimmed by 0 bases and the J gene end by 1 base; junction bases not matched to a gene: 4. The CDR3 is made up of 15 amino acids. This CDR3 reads CASSLGGGLSYEQYF. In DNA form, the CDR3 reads TGTGCCAGCAGCTTGGGAGGGGGCCTTTCCTACGAGCAGTACTTC.

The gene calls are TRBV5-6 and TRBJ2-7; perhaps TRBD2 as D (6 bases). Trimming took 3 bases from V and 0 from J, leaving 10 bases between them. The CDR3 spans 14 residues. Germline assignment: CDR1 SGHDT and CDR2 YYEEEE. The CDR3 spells CASSWGTDSYEQYF. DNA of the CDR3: TGTGCCAGCAGCTGGGGGACTGACTCCTACGAGCAGTACTTC.

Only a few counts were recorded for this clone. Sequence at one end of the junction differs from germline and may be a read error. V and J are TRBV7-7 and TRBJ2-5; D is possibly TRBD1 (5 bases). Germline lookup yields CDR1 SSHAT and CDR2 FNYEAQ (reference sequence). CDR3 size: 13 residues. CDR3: CASSPVWGETQYF. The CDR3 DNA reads TGTGCTAGCAGCCCCGTCTGGGGCGAGACCCAGTACTTC.